The source of this TCR beta chain is a study of lymphopenia after photon versus proton radiotherapy. Data came from immunoSEQ multiplex PCR; TCRdb stores just in-frame clones and leaves some out. Altogether under 70,000 clones are present, roughly 90% being singletons, with the ten largest covering 2% to 2.5%. The sequence was obtained from a woman aged 40 to 49 with cholangiocarcinoma. This specimen consisted of peripheral blood, obtained from a patient treated with photon-based radiotherapy.

CDR3 region: CASSQDGRGTEAFF. The CDR3 DNA sequence: TGTGCCAGCAGCCAAGATGGTCGGGGCACTGAAGCTTTCTTT. This rearrangement joins TRBV4-2 to TRBJ1-1, with D uncertain. This CDR3 has 14 residues. The V gene lost 0 bases and the J gene lost 4 bases, with 9 bases spanning the gap. Germline values: CDR1 LGHNA, CDR2 YNFKEQ.